The next 8 T cell receptor beta chains were all read from a single sample in a study of blood T cell repertoires in COVID-19. The method was immunoSEQ multiplex PCR; TCRdb's version includes in-frame clones alone and lacks a portion of them. This table has approximately 90,000 clones, around 87% appearing once. The specimen sequenced was peripheral blood. Every receptor here comes from a woman of 80 years or more with acute or convalescent COVID-19.

The chain links TRBV20-1 to TRBJ1-2; D unclear. The V end was cut by 5 bases, the J end by 0 bases, with 7 bases between. This CDR3 is 12 amino acids long. CDR1 is DFQATT and CDR2 is SNEGSKA in the germline V gene (reference sequence). CDR3 coding DNA: TGCAGTGCTGGTGGCGCTAACTATGGCTACACCTTC. Encoded protein: CSAGGANYGYTF.

The rearrangement joins TRBV27 to TRBJ2-7, with TRBD2 matching over 11 bases. The CDR3 runs 15 residues. The germline V gene has CDR1 MNHEY and CDR2 SMNVEV (reference sequence). V was pared by 6 bases and J by 4 bases, with 8 bases of the junction left unmatched. CDR3 nucleotides: TGTGCCAGCAGCCGAGGGACTAGCGGTAAATACGAGCAGTACTTC. Its translation is CASSRGTSGKYEQYF.

This clone has just a few counts. This chain connects TRBV5-1 to TRBJ2-1; TRBD1 matches 7 bases. The ends lost 4 bases at V and 3 bases at J; junction bases unmatched: 22. There are 20 residues in the CDR3. Germline V gene lookup returns CDR1 SGHRS and CDR2 YFSETQ. CDR3 sequence reads: CASSPRPPRDSNYVYNEQFF. Written as DNA, the CDR3 is TGCGCCAGCAGCCCCCGGCCCCCAAGGGACAGCAATTACGTCTACAATGAGCAGTTCTTC.

This chain joins TRBV4-3 and TRBJ2-3; tentative D call: TRBD1 (5 bases). The CDR3 totals 15 residues. V lost 1 base, J lost 5 bases, and 13 bases lay in between. In germline, CDR1 is LGHNA, CDR2 YSLEER. The chain's CDR3 is CASSQASVGQDTQYF. The CDR3 bases are TGCGCCAGCAGCCAAGCATCGGTGGGGCAAGATACGCAGTATTTT.

The chain joins TRBV11-2 to TRBJ1-2; 9 bases are shared with TRBD1. Germline V lookup: CDR1 SGHAT, CDR2 FQNNGV. This CDR3 comprises 15 residues. The trim removed 5 bases at V and 7 bases at J, leaving 11 bases unmatched. This chain's CDR3 is CASSRARDREGGYTF. DNA of the CDR3: TGTGCCAGCAGCCGAGCGCGGGACAGGGAAGGTGGCTACACCTTC.

In DNA, the CDR3 is TGTGCCAGCAGTGAAGATAACAAATCCGGGACACCGAGCTCCTACGAGCAGTACTTC. This codes for CASSEDNKSGTPSSYEQYF. The chain has TRBV6-1 and TRBJ2-7; weak D call: TRBD1 (6 bases). Per the germline V gene, CDR1 is MNHNS and CDR2 is SASEGT. V was cut by 1 base and J by 0 bases, with 22 bases left in between. The CDR3 covers 19 residues.

This chain links TRBV7-2 with TRBJ2-5, with D perhaps TRBD1 (7 bases). Between the trimmed V and J ends, which lost 3 bases and 5 bases, there was a span of 13 bases. The CDR3 covers 14 residues. CDR1 and CDR2 from the germline V gene are SGHTA and FQGNSA. CDR3 bases: TGTGCCAGCAGCTTGCTCAGGGGGGCGGAGACCCAGTACTTC. It yields the protein CASSLLRGAETQYF.

This clone came up once. V and J are TRBV7-9 and TRBJ2-4, with a possible D match to TRBD1 (6 bases). V lost 5 bases to trimming and J lost 2 bases, with 16 bases between them. The length of the CDR3 is 16 residues. The germline gives CDR1 SEHNR, CDR2 FQNEAQ (reference sequence). The CDR3 DNA is TGTGCCAGCAGCCGCCCCCCCACAGGGCCCAAAAACATTCAGTACTTC. The encoded protein is CASSRPPTGPKNIQYF.